Following are 30 T cell receptor beta chains from one sample sequenced in a study of blood T cell repertoires in COVID-19. Repertoires were generated with immunoSEQ multiplex PCR, while TCRdb's copy carries only in-frame clones and drops some. Of some 240,000 clones in the sample, around 82% were seen once. The material sequenced was peripheral blood. The receptor set was obtained from a woman in her seventies with acute or convalescent COVID-19.

The V and J genes are TRBV15 and TRBJ2-3; D unclear. Trimming removed 0 bases at V and 6 bases at J, with 13 bases between. Germline CDR1 LNHNV, CDR2 YYDKDF (reference sequence). The CDR3 has 15 residues. The CDR3 region is CATSRESYRDDTQYF. As DNA, the CDR3 is TGTGCCACCAGCAGAGAGTCTTACCGAGATGATACGCAGTATTTT.

This clone was counted once. The DNA of the CDR3 is TGTGCCAGCAGTGAACTAGCTAAGGCCGGGGAGCTGTTTTTT. Its translation is CASSELAKAGELFF. The chain joins TRBV6-1 to TRBJ2-2, with a possible D match to TRBD2 (5 bases). This CDR3 region has 14 residues. The germline V and J ends were trimmed by 2 bases and 6 bases, with 10 bases remaining between them. Germline CDR1 reads MNHNS; CDR2 reads SASEGT.

The chain couples TRBV5-1 to TRBJ2-5; no clear D gene. V lost 0 bases, J lost 2 bases, and 5 bases lay in between. This CDR3 is 13 amino acids long. Looked up from germline, CDR1 is SGHRS and CDR2 is YFSETQ. The CDR3 region has the DNA TGCGCCAGCAGCTTGGGGAGACAAGAGACCCAGTACTTC. Translated, it gives CASSLGRQETQYF.

This sequence joins TRBV6-2 or TRBV6-3 and TRBJ1-2; TRBD1 matches 7 bases. The CDR3 has 16 amino acids. Germline V gives CDR1 MNHEY, CDR2 SVGEGT. The junction had 15 bases not matched to a gene; V was cut back by 5 bases and J by 6 bases. CDR3 amino acids: CASSQRLTGDQDGYTF. CDR3 sequence (DNA): TGTGCCAGCAGTCAGCGACTTACAGGGGATCAGGATGGCTACACCTTC.

The V and J genes are TRBV7-9 and TRBJ2-7, with 10 bases that match TRBD1. The CDR3 runs to 13 residues. Germline CDR1 SEHNR, CDR2 FQNEAQ (reference sequence). Trimming cost V 6 bases and J 5 bases; bases outside gene matches: 4. The CDR3 DNA reads TGTGCCAGCAGTCGCGGACAGGGGGACGAGCAGTACTTC. Its translation is CASSRGQGDEQYF.

J is TRBJ1-3 and V is TRBV7-9; the match to TRBD1 covers 7 bases. Germline V lookup: CDR1 SEHNR, CDR2 FQNEAQ (reference sequence). CDR3 length: 16 amino acids. With 5 bases clipped from V and 0 bases from J, the junction kept 7 bases outside the gene matches. The DNA for the CDR3 is TGTGCCAGCAGCCCGGGACAGCAACTCTCTGGAAACACCATATATTTT. This sequence encodes CASSPGQQLSGNTIYF.

The chain recombines TRBV27 with TRBJ1-2; 9 nucleotides align to TRBD1. The CDR3 is made up of 14 amino acids. V lost 4 bases, J lost 7 bases, and 7 bases stayed unmatched. Germline CDR1 is MNHEY and CDR2 is SMNVEV (reference sequence). The CDR3 loop is CASSSPGTGFGYTF. Written as DNA, the CDR3 is TGTGCCAGCAGTTCTCCCGGGACAGGGTTTGGCTACACCTTC.

The chain has TRBV27 and TRBJ2-3; possible D gene TRBD2, 6 bases. CDR1 and CDR2 (germline): MNHEY, SMNVEV (reference sequence). This CDR3 is built from 17 residues. With 2 bases removed from V and 5 bases from J, the gap between germline ends came to 20 bases. The CDR3 DNA follows: TGTGCCAGCAGTTTAACCGCCCCTTACCCCGGGGGAGATACGCAGTATTTT. Its protein is CASSLTAPYPGGDTQYF.

This clone was seen only a few times. The V gene is TRBV30, the J gene TRBJ1-6; tentative D call: TRBD1 (6 bases). The V gene's germline CDR1 is GTSNPN and CDR2 SVGIG (reference sequence). There are 14 residues in the CDR3. V dropped 6 bases and J dropped 0 bases, with 9 bases sitting between them. The CDR3 bases are TGTGCCTGTACAGGGAGCTCCTATAATTCACCCCTCCACTTT. Translated: CACTGSSYNSPLHF.

This clone was counted between two and nine times. The rearrangement uses TRBV5-1 and TRBJ1-2; 7 nucleotides align to TRBD1. CDR1 and CDR2 from the germline V gene are SGHRS and YFSETQ. This CDR3 comprises 15 residues. V trimming: 4 bases; J trimming: 4 bases; junction bases outside the gene matches: 10. DNA of the CDR3: TGCGCCAGCAGCGGTGCCGGGACAGCCTTCTATGGCTACACCTTC. Translating gives CASSGAGTAFYGYTF.

The chain carries TRBV19 and TRBJ2-7; weak D call: TRBD1 (7 bases). The CDR3 loop spans 15 amino acids. Between the trimmed V and J ends, which lost 7 bases and 3 bases, there was a span of 19 bases. The germline V gene has CDR1 LNHDA and CDR2 SQIVND (reference sequence). The CDR3 loop is CASKEGDSPFYEQYF. The CDR3, as DNA: TGTGCCAGTAAGGAGGGGGACAGCCCTTTCTACGAGCAGTACTTC.

The chain employs TRBV25-1 and TRBJ2-3, with 10 bases lining up with TRBD2. The germline V gene encodes CDR1 MGHDK and CDR2 SYGVNS. This CDR3 comprises 17 residues. V lost 5 bases, J lost 5 bases, and 13 bases stayed unmatched. CDR3 bases: TGTGCCAGCAGTCCCCTCGACAAGCGGGGGGGAGGAGATACGCAGTATTTT. This encodes CASSPLDKRGGGDTQYF. Variable domain in full (rest from reference TRBV25-1 and TRBJ2-3): EADIYQTPRYLVIGTGKKITLECSQTMGHDKMYWYQQDPGMELHLIHYSYGVNSTEKGDLSSESTVSRIRTEHFPLTLESARPSHTSQYLCASSPLDKRGGGDTQYFGPGTRLTVL.

The chain carries TRBV24-1 and TRBJ2-1, with 8 nucleotides matching TRBD2. Germline trimming cut 2 bases from V and 3 bases from J; bases unmatched to any gene: 8. The CDR3 totals 17 residues. Germline values: CDR1 KGHDR, CDR2 SFDVKD. The CDR3 protein is CATSDSYRGGDYNEQFF. CDR3 nucleotides: TGTGCCACCAGTGATTCTTATCGGGGGGGAGACTACAATGAGCAGTTCTTC.

The V call is TRBV6-5, the J call TRBJ2-1; tentative D call: TRBD1 (5 bases). CDR3 length: 15 residues. V was clipped by 5 bases and J by 7 bases, with 18 bases between them. Germline V gene data show CDR1 as MNHEY and CDR2 as SVGAGI. CDR3 region: CASSPGHLTFNEQFF. CDR3 bases: TGTGCCAGCAGTCCCGGACACCTTACCTTTAATGAGCAGTTCTTC.

This clone was picked up a small number of times. This chain links TRBV24-1 with TRBJ1-2; TRBD1 aligns across 8 bases. Germline CDR1 and CDR2: KGHDR and SFDVKD. V trimming: 3 bases; J trimming: 0 bases; junction bases outside the gene matches: 8. The CDR3 totals 17 residues. The CDR3 spells CATSDGDLQGANYGYTF. DNA for the CDR3: TGTGCCACCAGTGATGGGGATTTACAGGGGGCTAACTATGGCTACACCTTC.

This clone was counted a single time. V usage is TRBV7-2 and J usage is TRBJ2-2, with a tentative D call TRBD1 (5 bases). CDR3 length: 12 amino acids. Between the trimmed V and J ends, which lost 5 bases and 8 bases, there was a span of 9 bases. CDR1 and CDR2 (germline): SGHTA, FQGNSA. The CDR3 DNA sequence: TGTGCCAGCAGCGTATCAGGGGGGGAGCTGTTTTTT. The encoded protein is CASSVSGGELFF.

The chain recombines TRBV7-6 with TRBJ2-5; 12 positions agree with TRBD2. With 3 bases clipped from V and 4 bases from J, the junction kept 3 bases outside the gene matches. The CDR3 is made up of 15 amino acids. CDR1 SGHVS and CDR2 FNYEAQ come from the germline V gene. In DNA form, the CDR3 reads TGTGCCAGCAGCTTTCTAGCGGGGGGGACAGAGACCCAGTACTTC. This encodes CASSFLAGGTETQYF.

The chain carries TRBV2 and TRBJ1-2, with no clear D. Deletions cut 5 bases from V and 8 bases from J, with 9 bases between. Germline-derived CDR1 and CDR2 are SNHLY and FYNNEI. This CDR3 has 11 amino acids. The CDR3 sequence: CASSRREGYTF. CDR3 bases: TGTGCCAGCAGTCGGAGGGAGGGCTACACCTTC.

This chain connects TRBV12-5 to TRBJ2-6; no firm D call. V lost 5 bases, J lost 0 bases, and 8 bases lay in between. Germline-derived CDR1 and CDR2 are LGHNT and FRNRAP. The CDR3 is made up of 15 amino acids. The CDR3 region is CASGPESSGANVLTF. The CDR3 DNA is TGTGCTAGTGGTCCGGAGTCCTCTGGGGCCAACGTCCTGACTTTC.

This chain uses TRBV9 with TRBJ2-1; D is perhaps TRBD1 (6 bases). The CDR3 has 13 amino acids. Looked up from germline, CDR1 is SGDLS and CDR2 is YYNGEE. Between the trimmed V and J ends, which lost 0 bases and 10 bases, there was a span of 11 bases. CDR3 bases: TGTGCCAGCAGCGTAGACGAGGGGGAGGAGCAGTTCTTC. It is translated as CASSVDEGEEQFF. The full variable domain, rest sourced from reference TRBV9 and TRBJ2-1, is DSGVTQTPKHLITATGQRVTLRCSPRSGDLSVYWYQQSLDQGLQFLIQYYNGEERAKGNILERFSAQQFPDLHSELNLSSLELGDSALYFCASSVDEGEEQFFGPGTRLTVL.

The J gene is TRBJ1-3, the V gene TRBV18; D not certain. With 4 bases removed from V and 0 bases from J, the gap between germline ends came to 10 bases. This CDR3 has 15 residues. Germline V gene data show CDR1 as KGHSH and CDR2 as LQKENI. In nucleotides, the CDR3 is TGTGCCAGCTCACAAGACTCGAGCTCTGGAAACACCATATATTTT. Protein product: CASSQDSSSGNTIYF.

The rearrangement links TRBV6-6 to TRBJ1-6; D is undetermined. The CDR3 runs to 15 residues. From germline, CDR1 is MNHNY and CDR2 SVGAGI (reference sequence). V was clipped by 3 bases and J by 7 bases, with 13 bases between them. The CDR3 loop reads CASSYDGAGNSPLHF. The CDR3, as DNA: TGTGCCAGCAGTTATGATGGCGCGGGAAATTCACCCCTCCACTTT.

The V call is TRBV7-9, the J call TRBJ2-5, with D uncertain. The CDR3 is made up of 14 amino acids. The V gene's germline CDR1 is SEHNR and CDR2 FQNEAQ (reference sequence). V dropped 0 bases and J dropped 2 bases, with 7 bases sitting between them. The CDR3 here is CASSLARFQETQYF. For the CDR3, the DNA is TGTGCCAGCAGCTTAGCTAGATTTCAAGAGACCCAGTACTTC.

DNA of the CDR3: TGTGCCACCGACCCTGGGACAGGGGGCAGTGAGCAGTTCTTC. It codes for CATDPGTGGSEQFF. This chain uses TRBV10-3 with TRBJ2-1; TRBD1 aligns across 12 bases. J was trimmed by 9 bases and V by 10 bases; bases with no gene match: 10. Germline loops: CDR1 ENHRY, CDR2 SYGVKD. This CDR3 has 14 residues.

The chain combines TRBV5-8 with TRBJ1-5; D might be TRBD1 (6 bases). Germline V gene sequence: CDR1 SGHTS, CDR2 YDEGEE. Trimming took off 4 bases at V and 7 bases at J, with 18 bases between the two ends. The CDR3 sequence is 15 residues long. The CDR3: CASSRAGGTGQPQHF. The CDR3 coding sequence is TGTGCCAGCAGCCGGGCGGGGGGCACCGGACAGCCCCAGCATTTT.

The chain links TRBV19 to TRBJ2-7; TRBD1 agrees at 10 bases. Per germline, CDR1 LNHDA and CDR2 SQIVND (reference sequence). The CDR3 is made up of 14 amino acids. V trimming: 7 bases; J trimming: 5 bases; junction bases outside the gene matches: 8. CDR3 DNA: TGTGCCAGTAACCCAGGGACAGGGGTCCACGAGCAGTACTTC. As protein: CASNPGTGVHEQYF.

The rearrangement uses TRBV5-6 and TRBJ1-6, with TRBD1 matching over 11 bases. This CDR3 is 14 amino acids long. Germline trimming cut 4 bases from V and 13 bases from J; bases unmatched to any gene: 7. Per the germline V gene, CDR1 is SGHDT and CDR2 is YYEEEE. CDR3 DNA: TGTGCCAGCAGCCAGGGACAGGGGGTAGGGCCCCTCCACTTT. Protein sequence: CASSQGQGVGPLHF. The complete variable domain, with remaining parts taken from reference TRBV5-6 and TRBJ1-6, reads DAGVTQSPTHLIKTRGQQVTLRCSPKSGHDTVSWYQQALGQGPQFIFQYYEEEERQRGNFPDRFSGHQFPNYSSELNVNALLLGDSALYLCASSQGQGVGPLHFGNGTRLTVT.

This clone was recorded a few times. The chain is built from TRBV5-1 and TRBJ2-2, with 8 nucleotides matching TRBD2. Germline assignment: CDR1 SGHRS and CDR2 YFSETQ. The CDR3 sequence is 16 residues long. Trimming removed 0 bases from V and 5 bases from J; junction bases left unmatched: 6. CDR3 sequence (DNA): TGCGCCAGCAGCTTGGAATTAGGGACTAGGACCGGGGAGCTGTTTTTT. It specifies CASSLELGTRTGELFF.

The gene calls are TRBV10-3 and TRBJ1-3, with D possibly being TRBD1 (6 bases). This CDR3 has 14 amino acids. Per germline, CDR1 ENHRY and CDR2 SYGVKD. V lost 7 bases and J 0 bases, leaving 10 bases between the germline ends. As DNA, the CDR3 is TGTGCCATCACCGGACAGCTCTCTGGAAACACCATATATTTT. Translating it yields CAITGQLSGNTIYF.

This clone turned up a few times. The chain joins TRBV27 to TRBJ1-5; 8 bases are a match to TRBD1. Unmatched junction bases numbered 3, after V lost 0 bases and J lost 2 bases. CDR1 is MNHEY and CDR2 is SMNVEV in the germline V gene (reference sequence). This CDR3 is 16 amino acids long. This CDR3 reads CASSLSTDRGNQPQHF. As DNA, the CDR3 is TGTGCCAGCAGTTTATCGACGGACAGGGGCAATCAGCCCCAGCATTTT.